This T cell receptor beta chain was recovered during a study of T cell responses to AZD1222 COVID-19 vaccine. In germline, CDR1 is KGHSH, CDR2 LQKENI. This CDR3 spans 17 amino acids. V was cut by 3 bases and J by 0 bases, with 15 bases left in between. Method: immunoSEQ multiplex PCR; TCRdb's copy keeps in-frame clones and lacks some. The sample gives approximately 120,000 clones, roughly 85% of which show up once; 3.5% to 4.5% is in the top ten. The V gene is TRBV18, the J gene TRBJ1-5; perhaps TRBD1 as D (6 bases). This clonotype was sampled from an adult who received the AZD1222 COVID-19 vaccine. The starting material was peripheral blood, obtained 28 days after the second AZD1222 dose. The CDR3 is CASSPTGGRYSNQPQHF. CDR3 nucleotide sequence: TGTGCCAGCTCACCCACGGGGGGCCGTTATAGCAATCAGCCCCAGCATTTT.